This TCR beta chain was observed in a study of blood T cells in healthy people across ages. At least 5 micrograms of total RNA were extracted per sample. Study-level results: Because donor CMV status was unknown, expanded clonotype changes were possibly confounded.

In germline, CDR1 is SQVTM, CDR2 ANQGSEA. The CDR3 has 14 amino acids. V lost 4 bases, J lost 4 bases, and 16 bases lay in between. There are a few counts of this clonotype. The antigen remains unidentified. It was with a sample-barcoded 5' primer and a J-beta primer mix that a second PCR of roughly 7 to 12 cycles was run. The template-switch adaptor, which had 12 random nucleotides, put a tag on each cDNA molecule. TCRdb recomputed calls from the 5' RACE reads with MiXCR, one row per CDR3 protein. The sample has about 1,400,000 distinct CDR3 sequences; 59% are singletons. The sample was blood. This sequence originates from a man between 18 and 29 years old in good health. The chain joins TRBV29-1 to TRBJ2-5; the D call may be TRBD1 or TRBD2 (5 bases each). In DNA, the CDR3 is TGCAGCGTTGGTACTCAGGGAGCGAGAGAGACCCAGTACTTC. The encoded protein is CSVGTQGARETQYF.